This T cell receptor (beta chain) emerged from a study of CD8 T cells in ankylosing spondylitis. In its sample, this clonotype was seen many times. What it binds is not known. Quantitative barcoded 5'-RACE was used to prepare TCR beta libraries. TCRdb re-called the 5' RACE reads with MiXCR, one entry per CDR3 protein. The sample records a few hundred thousand distinct CDR3 sequences, around a tenth being singletons. Study-level points and caveats: The clones that were linked to disease were reported to be significantly enriched in matched synovial fluid samples from ankylosing spondylitis patients.

CDR1 and CDR2 from the germline V gene are SGHDT and YYEEEE. The germline V and J ends were trimmed by 4 bases and 4 bases, with 14 bases remaining between them. This CDR3 is built from 14 residues. The source material was blood, either unsorted or a sorted T cell fraction (not recorded which). J is TRBJ1-1 and V is TRBV5-6, with a tentative D call TRBD1 (5 bases). The source is a male donor with ankylosing spondylitis or in good health (not recorded which). In DNA form, the CDR3 reads TGTGCCAGCAGCGAGGGACTCTCTCGCACTGAAGCTTTCTTT. This encodes CASSEGLSRTEAFF.